The present T cell receptor (beta chain) was sequenced within a study of blood T cell repertoires in COVID-19. The overall study: The samples span acute and convalescent COVID-19 from the United States, Italy and Spain. T cells, B-cell-depleted T cells, or PBMCs supplied cDNA or gDNA.

Assignments of participants to cohorts depended upon their own reported clinical history. Some clones are missing from TCRdb's copy, which holds only in-frame ones; the method was immunoSEQ multiplex PCR. The data show some 120,000 clones, with under 85% seen just once and approximately 20% held by the top ten. Germline V gene sequence: CDR1 MNHEY, CDR2 SVGAGI. The CDR3 covers 15 residues. Trimming stripped 5 bases from V and 9 bases from J, with 20 bases between. The sequence was collected from a man aged 25-45 years who had recovered from COVID-19. Sequencing used PBMCs or T cells enriched from blood (not recorded which). The chain is built from TRBV6-5 and TRBJ2-1; D possibly corresponds to TRBD1 (6 bases). The CDR3 reads CASSIQQGNLGEQFF. The CDR3 bases are TGTGCCAGCAGTATTCAACAGGGTAATCTTGGTGAGCAGTTCTTC.